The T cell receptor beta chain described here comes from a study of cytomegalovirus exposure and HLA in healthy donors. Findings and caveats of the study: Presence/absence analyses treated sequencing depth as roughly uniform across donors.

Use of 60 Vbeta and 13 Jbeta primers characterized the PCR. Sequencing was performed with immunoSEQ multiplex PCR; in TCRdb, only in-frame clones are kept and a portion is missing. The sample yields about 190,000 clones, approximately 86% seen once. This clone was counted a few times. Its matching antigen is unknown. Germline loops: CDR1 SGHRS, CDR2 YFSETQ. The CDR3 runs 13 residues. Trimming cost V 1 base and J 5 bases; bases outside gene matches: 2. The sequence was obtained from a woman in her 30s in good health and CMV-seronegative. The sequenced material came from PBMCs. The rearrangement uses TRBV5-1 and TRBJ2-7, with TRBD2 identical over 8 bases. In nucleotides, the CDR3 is TGCGCCAGCAGCTTGAGGACTAGCCACGAGCAGTACTTC. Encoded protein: CASSLRTSHEQYF.